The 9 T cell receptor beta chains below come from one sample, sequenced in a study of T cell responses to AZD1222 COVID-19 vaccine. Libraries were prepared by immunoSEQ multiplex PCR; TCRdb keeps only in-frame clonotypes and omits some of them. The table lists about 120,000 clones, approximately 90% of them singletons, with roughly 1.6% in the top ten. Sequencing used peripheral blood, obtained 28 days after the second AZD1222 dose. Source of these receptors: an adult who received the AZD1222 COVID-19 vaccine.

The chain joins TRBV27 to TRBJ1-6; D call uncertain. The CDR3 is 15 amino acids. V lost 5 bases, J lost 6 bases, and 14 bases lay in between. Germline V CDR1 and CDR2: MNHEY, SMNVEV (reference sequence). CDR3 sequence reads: CASSVSRELNSPLHF. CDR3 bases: TGTGCCAGCAGTGTGAGTCGGGAGCTTAATTCACCCCTCCACTTT.

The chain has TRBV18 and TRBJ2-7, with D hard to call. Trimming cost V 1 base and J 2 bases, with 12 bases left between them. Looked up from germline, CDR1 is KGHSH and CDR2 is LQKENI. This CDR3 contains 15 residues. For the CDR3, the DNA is TGTGCCAGCTCACCACAGGGTTCAAGTACCTACGAGCAGTACTTC. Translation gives CASSPQGSSTYEQYF. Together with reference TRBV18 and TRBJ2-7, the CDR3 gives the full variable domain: NAGVMQNPRHLVRRRGQEARLRCSPMKGHSHVYWYRQLPEEGLKFMVYLQKENIIDESGMPKERFSAEFPKEGPSILRIQQVVRGDSAAYFCASSPQGSSTYEQYFGPGTRLTVT.

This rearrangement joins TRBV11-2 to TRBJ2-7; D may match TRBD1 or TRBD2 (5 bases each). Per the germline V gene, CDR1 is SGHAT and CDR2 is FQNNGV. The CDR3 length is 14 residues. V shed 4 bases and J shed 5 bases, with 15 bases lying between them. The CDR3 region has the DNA TGTGCCAGCAGCTACCTCAGGGAGTCTAACGAGCAGTACTTC. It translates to CASSYLRESNEQYF.

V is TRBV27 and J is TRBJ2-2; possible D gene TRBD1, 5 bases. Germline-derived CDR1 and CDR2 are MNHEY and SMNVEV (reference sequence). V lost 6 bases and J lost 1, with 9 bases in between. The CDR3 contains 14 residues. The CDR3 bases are TGTGCCAGCAGCCCCGGACAGAACACCGGGGAGCTGTTTTTT. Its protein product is CASSPGQNTGELFF.

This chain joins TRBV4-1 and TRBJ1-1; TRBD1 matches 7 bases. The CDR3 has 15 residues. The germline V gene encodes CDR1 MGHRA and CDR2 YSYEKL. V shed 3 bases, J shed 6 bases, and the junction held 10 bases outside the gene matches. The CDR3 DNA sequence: TGCGCCAGCAGCCATGAAGACAGGGCTGCCCCTGAAGCTTTCTTT. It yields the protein CASSHEDRAAPEAFF.

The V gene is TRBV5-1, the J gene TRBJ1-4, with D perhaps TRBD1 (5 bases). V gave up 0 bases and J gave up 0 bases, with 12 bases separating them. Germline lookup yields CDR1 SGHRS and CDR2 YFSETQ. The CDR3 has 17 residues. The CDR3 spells CASSLGGDTATNEKLFF. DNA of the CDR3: TGCGCCAGCAGCTTGGGAGGGGATACTGCAACTAATGAAAAACTGTTTTTT.

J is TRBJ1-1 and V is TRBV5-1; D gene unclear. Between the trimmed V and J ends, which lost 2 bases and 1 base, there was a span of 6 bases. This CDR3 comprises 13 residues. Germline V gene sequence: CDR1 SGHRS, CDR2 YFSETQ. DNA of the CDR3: TGCGCCAGCAGCTTAAATAAGAACACTGAAGCTTTCTTT. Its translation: CASSLNKNTEAFF.

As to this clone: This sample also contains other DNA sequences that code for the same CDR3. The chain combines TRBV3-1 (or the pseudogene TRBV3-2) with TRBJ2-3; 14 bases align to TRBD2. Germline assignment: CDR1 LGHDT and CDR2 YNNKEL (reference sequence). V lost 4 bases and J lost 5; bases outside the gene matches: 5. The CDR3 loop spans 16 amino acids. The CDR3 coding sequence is TGTGCCAGCAGCCCGAGACTAGCGGGAGGGCGAGATACGCAGTATTTT. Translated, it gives CASSPRLAGGRDTQYF.

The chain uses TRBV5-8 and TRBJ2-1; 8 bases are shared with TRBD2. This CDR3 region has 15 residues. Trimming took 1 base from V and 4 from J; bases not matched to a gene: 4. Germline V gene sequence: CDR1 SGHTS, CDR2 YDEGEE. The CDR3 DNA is TGTGCCAGCAGCTTGTCCAGCGGGAGATACAATGAGCAGTTCTTC. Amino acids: CASSLSSGRYNEQFF. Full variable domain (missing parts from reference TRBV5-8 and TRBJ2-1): EAGVTQSPTHLIKTRGQQATLRCSPISGHTSVYWYQQALGLGLQFLLWYDEGEERNRGNFPPRFSGRQFPNYSSELNVNALELEDSALYLCASSLSSGRYNEQFFGPGTRLTVL.